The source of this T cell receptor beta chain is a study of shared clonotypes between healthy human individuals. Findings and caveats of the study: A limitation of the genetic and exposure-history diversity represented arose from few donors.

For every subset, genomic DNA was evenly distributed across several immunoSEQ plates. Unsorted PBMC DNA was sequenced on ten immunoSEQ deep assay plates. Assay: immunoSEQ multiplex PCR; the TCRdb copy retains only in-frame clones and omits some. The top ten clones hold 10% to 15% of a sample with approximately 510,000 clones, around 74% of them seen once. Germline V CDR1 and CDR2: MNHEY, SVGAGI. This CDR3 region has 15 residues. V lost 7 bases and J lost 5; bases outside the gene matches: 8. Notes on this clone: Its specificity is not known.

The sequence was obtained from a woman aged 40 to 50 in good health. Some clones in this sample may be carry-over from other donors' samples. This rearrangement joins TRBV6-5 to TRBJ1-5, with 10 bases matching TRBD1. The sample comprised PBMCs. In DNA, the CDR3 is TGTGCCAGCAAGGCAGCCGGGACAGGGGATCAGCCCCAGCATTTT. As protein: CASKAAGTGDQPQHF.